Shown below are 23 T cell receptor beta chains from a single sample sequenced in a study of CD8 T cells in ankylosing spondylitis. TCRdb analysed the 5' RACE reads with MiXCR anew, one entry per CDR3 protein. The sample holds some 140,000 distinct CDR3 sequences; approximately 10% are singletons and the top ten take 3.5% to 5%. The sequenced material came from blood, either unsorted or a sorted T cell fraction (not recorded which). These receptors came from a female donor with ankylosing spondylitis or in good health (not recorded which).

Many counts were recorded for this clonotype. This rearrangement joins TRBV29-1 to TRBJ1-4; no clear D. The CDR3 sequence is 13 residues long. The V gene lost 3 bases and the J gene lost 5 bases, with 10 bases spanning the gap. In germline, CDR1 is SQVTM, CDR2 ANQGSEA. The CDR3 reads CSVESVGNEKLFF. CDR3 nucleotide sequence: TGCAGCGTTGAGTCGGTGGGAAATGAAAAACTGTTTTTT.

In this sample, this clonotype turned up a few times. The rearrangement links TRBV7-9 to TRBJ1-2; 7 bases map to TRBD1. V gave up 5 bases and J gave up 1 base; unmatched junction bases: 13. This CDR3 is 17 amino acids long. Germline CDR1 is SEHNR and CDR2 is FQNEAQ (reference sequence). CDR3 region: CASSPGKGGPLNYGYTF. In nucleotides, the CDR3 is TGTGCCAGCAGCCCGGGGAAAGGGGGCCCCCTTAACTATGGCTACACCTTC.

This clonotype was counted many times. This sequence joins TRBV12-3 or TRBV12-4 and TRBJ1-5, with D perhaps TRBD1 (5 bases). CDR3 length: 13 residues. V was shortened by 7 bases and J by 5 bases, with 12 bases between the two germline ends. The CDR3 here is CASKPQGDQPQHF. As DNA, the CDR3 is TGTGCCAGCAAACCCCAGGGTGATCAGCCCCAGCATTTT.

The chain links TRBV3-1 to TRBJ1-5; no clear D gene. The V gene lost 1 base and the J gene lost 6 bases, with 7 bases spanning the gap. Germline CDR1 LGHDT, CDR2 YNNKEL (reference sequence). This CDR3 contains 13 residues. The CDR3 spells CASSQVGSQPQHF. CDR3 DNA: TGTGCCAGCAGCCAAGTGGGAAGTCAGCCCCAGCATTTT.

This clonotype was picked up many times. This chain connects TRBV30 to TRBJ2-2; 8 nucleotides match TRBD2. This CDR3 contains 14 residues. Losses at the gene ends were 1 base for V and 4 bases for J; bases not matched to a gene: 2. Germline CDR1 is GTSNPN and CDR2 is SVGIG (reference sequence). CDR3 sequence: CAWSAGLATGELFF. CDR3 nucleotide sequence: TGTGCCTGGAGTGCAGGACTAGCCACCGGGGAGCTGTTTTTT.

This clonotype came up many times. The rearrangement links TRBV10-3 to TRBJ2-1; 9 bases line up with TRBD2. The CDR3 totals 15 residues. Unmatched junction bases numbered 4, after V lost 3 bases and J lost 4 bases. Germline V gives CDR1 ENHRY, CDR2 SYGVKD. CDR3: CAISERTSDYNEQFF. CDR3 nucleotide sequence: TGTGCCATCAGTGAAAGGACTAGCGATTACAATGAGCAGTTCTTC.

Many counts were recorded for this clonotype. The chain employs TRBV12-3 or TRBV12-4 and TRBJ1-2, with TRBD1 matching over 10 bases. The CDR3 loop spans 16 amino acids. The ends lost 5 bases at V and 3 bases at J; junction bases unmatched: 9. DNA of the CDR3: TGTGCCAGCAGTCCCCGGGGGGGACAGGGGCACTATGGCTACACCTTC. Translating gives CASSPRGGQGHYGYTF.

This clonotype occurred many times. The chain employs TRBV20-1 and TRBJ2-3, with D possibly being TRBD1 (6 bases). This CDR3 comprises 13 residues. Looked up from germline, CDR1 is DFQATT and CDR2 is SNEGSKA (reference sequence). Trimming left V 5 bases short and J 7 bases short, with 16 bases between. The CDR3 is CSAGPGGPYTQYF. The CDR3, as DNA: TGCAGTGCTGGCCCTGGGGGCCCCTATACGCAGTATTTT.

This clonotype appeared many times. The CDR3 loop reads CASSDPGTEAFF. The CDR3 DNA sequence: TGTGCCAGCAGTGACCCAGGCACTGAAGCTTTCTTT. The chain carries TRBV25-1 and TRBJ1-1; D unresolved. The V and J ends lost 3 bases and 4 bases respectively, with 6 bases between them. Germline CDR1 is MGHDK and CDR2 is SYGVNS. The length of the CDR3 is 12 residues.

This clonotype occurred many times. The chain combines TRBV30 with TRBJ2-1; TRBD2 is a possible D gene (6 bases). CDR1 is GTSNPN and CDR2 is SVGIG in the germline V gene (reference sequence). The CDR3 extends over 15 amino acids. Deletions cut 1 base from V and 3 bases from J, with 13 bases between. The CDR3 nucleotides are TGTGCCTGGAGTGAGGCCGCCGGGGGCTACAATGAGCAGTTCTTC. It encodes CAWSEAAGGYNEQFF.

In its sample, this clonotype was seen a few times. V and J are TRBV28 and TRBJ2-3; 7 bases align to TRBD1. The V gene end was trimmed by 8 bases and the J gene end by 14 bases; junction bases not matched to a gene: 16. The CDR3 runs 13 residues. From germline, CDR1 is MDHEN and CDR2 SYDVKM. CDR3 sequence reads: CASSDARGKGAYF. The CDR3 DNA is TGTGCCAGCTCCGACGCTCGCGGAAAGGGGGCGTATTTT.

With regard to this clonotype: With a much larger clone just one base away, this may be a read error. DNA for the CDR3: TGTGCCAGCTCACCAGGCAGACAGGTCTCGACTGAAGCTTTCTTT. Its protein product is CASSPGRQVSTEAFF. This chain uses TRBV18 with TRBJ1-1, with D perhaps TRBD1 (6 bases). The ends were cut back, 2 bases at V and 5 bases at J, with 15 bases in the middle. In germline, CDR1 is KGHSH, CDR2 LQKENI. CDR3 length: 15 amino acids. Filled out from reference TRBV18 and TRBJ1-1, the complete variable domain reads NAGVMQNPRHLVRRRGQEARLRCSPMKGHSHVYWYRQLPEEGLKFMVYLQKENIIDESGMPKERFSAEFPKEGPSILRIQQVVRGDSAAYFCASSPGRQVSTEAFFGQGTRLTVV.

In this sample, this clonotype turned up many times. V usage is TRBV15 and J usage is TRBJ1-6; 10 bases map to TRBD1. Trimming at V came to 3 bases and at J to 7 bases, leaving 6 bases not matched to a gene. Germline V gives CDR1 LNHNV, CDR2 YYDKDF (reference sequence). The CDR3 runs 16 residues. The CDR3 sequence is CATSSRSDRGNSPLHF. CDR3 bases: TGTGCCACCAGCAGCAGATCGGACAGGGGGAATTCACCCCTCCACTTT.

This clonotype was detected many times. The chain carries TRBV5-6 and TRBJ2-3, with TRBD2 identical over 13 bases. The V and J ends lost 4 bases and 3 bases, in that order; junction bases with no gene match: 8. The CDR3 length is 17 residues. CDR1 is SGHDT and CDR2 is YYEEEE in the germline V gene. This CDR3 is CASSLLAGGVWTDTQYF. CDR3 nucleotide sequence: TGTGCCAGCAGCCTACTAGCGGGAGGGGTATGGACAGATACGCAGTATTTT.

In its sample, this clonotype was seen many times. V usage is TRBV20-1 and J usage is TRBJ2-3; no clear D gene. V shed 6 bases and J shed 4 bases, with 14 bases lying between them. In germline, CDR1 is DFQATT, CDR2 SNEGSKA (reference sequence). The CDR3 is made up of 13 amino acids. CDR3 bases: TGCAGTGCGCCGGATCGGATGGCAGATACGCAGTATTTT. Encoded protein: CSAPDRMADTQYF.

This clonotype appeared many times. This chain uses TRBV14 with TRBJ1-6, with 7 bases matching TRBD1. With V trimmed by 4 bases and J by 0 bases, 0 bases remained unmatched. This CDR3 contains 15 residues. Germline CDR1 SGHDN, CDR2 FVKESK. The CDR3 coding sequence is TGTGCCAGCAGCCGGGACAGCTCCTATAATTCACCCCTCCACTTT. Its protein product is CASSRDSSYNSPLHF.

This chain uses TRBV5-1 with TRBJ1-4, with 7 bases fitting TRBD1. This CDR3 is built from 14 residues. From germline, CDR1 is SGHRS and CDR2 YFSETQ. V shed 4 bases, J shed 1 base, and the junction held 1 base outside the gene matches. This CDR3 is CASSRTGTNEKLFF. In nucleotides, the CDR3 is TGCGCCAGCAGCCGGACAGGAACTAATGAAAAACTGTTTTTT.

A remark on this clonotype: A much more abundant neighbour one base away suggests this may be a read error. V is TRBV20-1 and J is TRBJ2-3; maybe TRBD2 (6 bases). The germline gives CDR1 DFQATT, CDR2 SNEGSKA (reference sequence). This CDR3 is built from 14 residues. CDR3 loop: CSARLESSTDAQYF. CDR3 nucleotides: TGCAGTGCCAGACTAGAGTCTAGCACAGATGCGCAGTATTTT.

This clonotype was seen a few times. This chain joins TRBV12-3 or TRBV12-4 and TRBJ2-1, with 11 bases matching TRBD2. The CDR3 runs 15 residues. Losses at the gene ends were 6 bases for V and 4 bases for J; bases not matched to a gene: 5. In nucleotides, the CDR3 is TGTGCCAGCAGCCGCGGGACTAGCGGTTACAATGAGCAGTTCTTC. Amino acids: CASSRGTSGYNEQFF.

This clonotype was detected many times. This rearrangement joins TRBV21-1 to TRBJ1-1; TRBD1 reflects the table's D call only, with no check against the DNA. TRBV21-1 is noted as a pseudogene. The CDR3 has 13 amino acids. CDR3 sequence reads: CASSSALGTEAFF. CDR3 DNA: TGTGCCAGCAGCTCAGCCCTGGGGACTGAAGCTTTCTTT.

This clonotype was counted at least ten times. V gene TRBV20-1 combines with J gene TRBJ1-1; no definite D call. This CDR3 has 12 amino acids. Trimming stripped 6 bases from V and 1 base from J, with 9 bases between. From germline, CDR1 is DFQATT and CDR2 SNEGSKA (reference sequence). CDR3 DNA sequence: TGCAGTGCCAACAAGGGGAACACTGAAGCTTTCTTT. Protein: CSANKGNTEAFF.

The genes are TRBV7-9 and TRBJ2-2; D may correspond to TRBD1 or TRBD2 (7 bases each). Deletions cut 11 bases from V and 7 bases from J, with 23 bases between. Per the germline V gene, CDR1 is SEHNR and CDR2 is FQNEAQ (reference sequence). The CDR3 spans 15 residues. The CDR3 region has the DNA TGTGCCGCAGGGGGGGCACAGAGATTTAACGGGGAGCTGTTTTTT. Its protein is CAAGGAQRFNGELFF.

The table lists this clonotype with many counts. The chain is built from TRBV20-1 and TRBJ2-4; D not resolved. Per the germline V gene, CDR1 is DFQATT and CDR2 is SNEGSKA (reference sequence). V shed 5 bases and J shed 0 bases, with 11 bases lying between them. This CDR3 spans 14 amino acids. The CDR3 is CSAPRAAAKNIQYF. CDR3 coding DNA: TGCAGTGCTCCTCGGGCAGCAGCCAAAAACATTCAGTACTTC.